This T cell receptor beta chain was sequenced for a study of cytomegalovirus exposure and HLA in healthy donors (TCRdb year 2017). Background for the entire study: In an earlier analysis of some 550 of the donors, about 260 Gb of sequence data and 117 million unique TCR beta sequences from about 190 million T cells were reported. Roughly 320 gigabases of sequencing data and 91 million or so unique TCR sequences made up an early release that covered fewer than 650 HLA-typed donors. Of the roughly 400 genotyped donors, 81% were placed in the genetic ancestry cluster associated with self-reported Caucasian donors. The study was designed to test whether signatures of past pathogen exposure could be identified by cataloging public T cell receptors. The study used immunosequencing to profile the T cell repertoires of 600 to 850 subjects and linked those repertoires to cytomegalovirus serostatus. In addition to the first cohort of 650 to 750 subjects, a separate validation cohort of about 120 different subjects was used. The study combined high-throughput TCR immunosequencing, statistical association of individual TCRs with disease status, and machine learning to predict cytomegalovirus infection status. To study patterns of TCR occurrence, a later analysis re-analyzed previously published TCR beta repertoires from 600 to 750 donors and added high-resolution HLA genotyping. The later analysis used no new phenotypic data to find candidate immune exposures, relying instead on TCR beta sequences and their occurrence across donors. To decide whether each TCR beta V gene segment behaved as functional or pseudogenic, an earlier analysis of fewer than 750 of the donors relied on high-throughput TCR beta sequencing. Alongside the repertoire data, information on donor age, sex, ethnicity and CMV serostatus was compiled. Genome-wide SNP genotypes for about 60% of the 666 donors were used in a later genetic analysis, which treated that subset as a discovery cohort. Every discovery cohort repertoire had been produced on one sequencing platform. Class I and class II HLA loci were covered by the typing at four-digit resolution. The number of typed donors differed by locus: about 620-640 for A, B, C, DRB1 and DQB1; 500 to 550 for DQA1; 606 for DPA1; and roughly 470 for DPB1. Because of strong linkage in the cohort, five DR-DQ haplotypes were treated as single units for association and clustering. Among under 450 genotyped donors of the cohort, an average of roughly 240,000 unique TCR beta nucleotide sequences were sequenced per donor, around 20% of them non-productive.

This clone was seen a handful of times. No antigen is known for it. Nothing much larger sits one base from this clone, and base qualities are not available. The cohort was made up of 500 to 850 healthy bone marrow donors. At the time of sampling, every cohort member was nominally healthy, though immune exposures that went unrecorded were likely present. The donor tested CMV seropositive, placing the donor among the 289 seropositive members of the cohort. Every donor gave a peripheral blood sample, and the peripheral blood mononuclear cells from that sample were used for TCR beta sequencing. The Qiagen DNeasy Blood Extraction Kit was used to extract genomic DNA from the blood cell samples. The library was prepared using the immunoSEQ multiplex PCR assay. For the multiplex PCR, a mixture combining 60 forward primers for TCR Vbeta segments and 13 reverse primers for TCR Jbeta segments was used. The CDR3 region of rearranged TCR beta genes was amplified from genomic DNA by a multiplex PCR assay. The amplified TCR beta libraries were sequenced on the Illumina HiSeq System as 87-base-pair reads. As for how the authors treated the data: A later analysis tallied tens of millions of unique TCR beta chains across the approximately 670 repertoires, and 10 million to 11 million of those chains were shared by two or more donors. A nearest-neighbor algorithm error-corrected the raw reads and collapsed the reads into unique sequences, merging closely related sequences to remove PCR and sequencing errors. CDR3 sequences were aligned to IMGT reference sequences to assign V, D and J gene segments. For a sequence to be retained, a match of at least six nucleotides was required to both a V gene segment and a J gene segment. A rearrangement was called productive if the CDR3 had no stop codons and remained in frame with V and J, and every other rearrangement was called non-productive. CDR3 was defined by IMGT convention, running from the second conserved V-encoded cysteine to the conserved J-encoded phenylalanine. The earlier analysis of about 560 of the donors excluded any sequence lacking an unambiguous match to a single V gene segment. In an earlier analysis of a few hundred of the donors, V segments were called functional above 56.7% productive rearrangements and were called segregating when the between-donor standard deviation exceeded 5%. To diagnose cytomegalovirus status from the catalog of TCR beta chain sequences, a statistical classification framework was built. V and J gene assignment, in a later analysis, came from comparing TCR nucleotide sequences with IMGT/GENE-DB human TR gene sequences. A later analysis assigned CDR3 sequences and most-parsimonious VDJ recombination scenarios with the TCRdist pipeline. In a later analysis, each TCR beta chain was defined by its CDR3 amino acid sequence together with its V-gene family, and reads lacking a unique V-gene family were excluded. A later analysis removed 592 highly shared, low-generation-probability nucleotide sequences to deal with suspected cross-contamination and a sequencing artifact. For each public chain, a later analysis derived a clonal expansion index from normalized ranks of inferred template counts within each repertoire. Generation probabilities in a later analysis came from a VDJ recombination model fitted to out-of-frame rearrangements, and those results were checked against IGoR. In a later analysis, hypergeometric tests were used to score TCR-TCR, TCR-HLA and TCR-CMV co-occurrence, with a repertoire-size bias correction applied to TCR pairs. False discovery rates were estimated in a later analysis by permuting HLA or CMV assignments 20 times. In a later analysis, co-occurring TCRs were grouped using DBSCAN, and TCRdist sequence similarity was added for clustering within HLA-allele-positive subsets. Repertoires with fewer than 30,000 or more than 120,000 public chains were left out of co-occurrence clustering, as were five repertoires with anomalous nucleotide sharing. In TCRdb, the immuneACCESS table is reduced to in-frame sequences with V and J assigned. These tables do not hold every clone; where another copy was compared, an unresolved V gene accounts for under half, and the others remain unexplained. V and J calls and clone size are those listed in that table; D and trimming were worked out from the DNA. The sample records about 110,000 clones, about 80% of which are singletons. The ten largest clonotypes hold 7% to 9% of the sample.

Findings and caveats that apply to the study as a whole: Specific HLA alleles were associated with about 17,000 TCR beta sequences at a false discovery rate of 0.05 in a later analysis. A further reported finding was that TCR beta sequences accurately predicted the HLA-A and HLA-B alleles for most subjects in the first cohort. While some public TCRs were present in many individuals, most TCR sequences turned up only very rarely across donors. Strong co-occurrence of HLA alleles, especially DR and DQ, made assigning TCR associations to individual alleles difficult. Roughly uniform sequencing depth across donors was assumed in presence/absence analyses, although this assumption may not hold. A cluster of highly shared sequence variants was judged likely to represent a technical artifact of the sequencing pipeline. In a later analysis, HLA-associated TCR beta chains showed more clonal expansion and lower generation probabilities than non-associated chains that were equally common. A few of the identified cytomegalovirus-associated TCR beta chains were confirmed in vitro to be specific for cytomegalovirus antigens. The authors suggested that the approach could potentially be extended to other disease states and immunological phenotypes. Linkage disequilibrium might explain the correlated functional status among segregating V segments, but an unknown experimental factor could not be ruled out. In a later analysis, several top co-occurrence clusters were reported to appear linked to parvovirus B19, influenza, CMV and Epstein-Barr virus. Broadly in line with IMGT annotations, most TCR beta V segments showed up in productive rearrangements about 87% or about 30% of the time in an earlier analysis of under 700 of the donors. A later genetic analysis reported fewer N-insertions in productive TCRs among donors in an Asian-associated ancestry cluster than the roughly 700-donor mean. In a later analysis, TCR association rates were found to vary across HLA loci, with the most associated TCRs seen for DRB1 alleles and the fewest for HLA-C alleles. Because some donors lacked HLA typing at each locus, the association tests relied only on the typed subset. The classifier was reported to diagnose cytomegalovirus status with high specificity and sensitivity in both the original cohort and the validation cohort. Most CMV-associated TCR beta chains appeared to be HLA-restricted in a later analysis, and the HLA associations seemed to be driven largely by CMV exposure. V-gene and J-gene trimming of TCR beta chains was associated with a missense DCLRE1C variant in a later genetic analysis, and the association was replicated in an independent cohort. The earlier analysis of almost 600 of the donors excluded roughly 17 rarely observed V segments, including chromosome 9 orphons, because counts were too low. The only immune exposure information available for the cohort was CMV serostatus. Some IMGT-functional V segments, including TRBV6-2 and TRBV6-3, could not be told apart with the 87-base-pair reads, so those segments were excluded. In this cohort, only TCR beta chains were sequenced, and detectable features were limited by the absence of alpha or paired-chain data. In the study, about 150 TCR beta chains were listed as associated with cytomegalovirus.

Measured from the cysteine to the phenylalanine, the CDR3 is 15 residues long. Solely the CDR3 DNA is kept, with 45 bases framed from the first base. As encoded in the germline V gene, CDR1 is SGDLS while CDR2 is YYNGEE. A distance of 12 bases separates the germline ends of V and J, which lose 0 bases and 5 bases respectively. The sequenced material came from PBMCs. This clonotype was sampled from a woman in her forties or fifties in good health and CMV-seropositive. This receptor chain uses TRBV9 and TRBJ2-1; D gene: possibly TRBD2, on 5 matching bases. The encoded CDR3 is CASSVGAVVDNEQFF. The bases read TGTGCCAGCAGCGTAGGAGCGGTAGTAGACAATGAGCAGTTCTTC.